The 4 T cell receptor beta chains listed next were all sequenced from one sample in a study of vaccination effects on CD4 cells after COVID-19. No antigen has been assigned to these receptors. CD4+ T cells were isolated after about eleven days of culture. Their SARS-CoV-2 infection, verified by PCR, occurred between March and December 2020. Of the BNT162b2 and mRNA-1273 vaccines, participants received two doses of one or the other. Here immunoSEQ multiplex PCR was the method, and the copy in TCRdb shows in-frame clones only, minus some. The data show tens of thousands of clones, with 76% seen just once and about 3.7% held by the top ten. The starting material was CD4+ T cells from PBMCs cultured without peptide, obtained after COVID-19 vaccination. All receptors derive from a human donor who had a prior SARS-CoV-2 infection.

This CDR3 is CASNKRGGDEQFF. Written as DNA, the CDR3 is TGTGCCAGCAACAAACGGGGGGGCGATGAGCAGTTCTTC. This chain uses TRBV2 with TRBJ2-1; TRBD2 agrees at 8 bases. Germline V CDR1 and CDR2: SNHLY, FYNNEI. V dropped 7 bases and J dropped 8; count of bases not matched to a gene: 7. The CDR3 has 13 amino acids.

The chain recombines TRBV5-1 with TRBJ2-5; D may be TRBD2 (5 bases). This CDR3 has 15 residues. Trimming stripped 3 bases from V and 5 bases from J, with 17 bases between. CDR1 is SGHRS, CDR2 YFSETQ, per germline. The CDR3 reads CASSSGRAVTETQYF. The CDR3 nucleotides are TGCGCCAGCAGCTCCGGGCGAGCGGTCACGGAGACCCAGTACTTC.

The chain couples TRBV15 to TRBJ1-5; no reliable D call. Germline V gives CDR1 LNHNV, CDR2 YYDKDF (reference sequence). The CDR3 consists of 16 residues. V lost 4 bases and J lost 6, with 19 bases in between. CDR3 amino acids: CATSTRRTFKGQPQHF. CDR3 coding DNA: TGTGCCACCAGCACCCGTCGGACTTTCAAGGGTCAGCCCCAGCATTTT.

This chain connects TRBV2 to TRBJ2-7, with D perhaps TRBD2 (6 bases). The V end was cut by 8 bases, the J end by 9 bases, with 14 bases between. CDR1 is SNHLY and CDR2 is FYNNEI in the germline V gene. The CDR3 is 11 amino acids. The CDR3: CASWGRRGQYF. The CDR3 coding sequence is TGTGCCAGCTGGGGGAGGAGAGGGCAGTACTTC.